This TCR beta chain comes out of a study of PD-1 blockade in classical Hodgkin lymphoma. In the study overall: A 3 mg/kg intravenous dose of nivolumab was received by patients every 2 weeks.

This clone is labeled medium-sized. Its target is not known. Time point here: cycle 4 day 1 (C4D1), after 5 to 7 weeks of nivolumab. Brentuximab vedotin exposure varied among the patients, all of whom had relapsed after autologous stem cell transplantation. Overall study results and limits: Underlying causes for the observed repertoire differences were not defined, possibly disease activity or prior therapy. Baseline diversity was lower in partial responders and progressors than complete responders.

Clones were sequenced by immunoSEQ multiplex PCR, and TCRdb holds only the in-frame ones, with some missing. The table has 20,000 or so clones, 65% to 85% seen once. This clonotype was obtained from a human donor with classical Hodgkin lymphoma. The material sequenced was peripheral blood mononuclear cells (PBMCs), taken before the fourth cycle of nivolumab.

For the CDR3, the DNA is TGTGCCAGTAGTATAGGCAGGGGGGCCGACCCGAACACCGGGGAGCTGTTTTTT. It translates to CASSIGRGADPNTGELFF. The rearrangement uses TRBV19 and TRBJ2-2; possible D gene TRBD1, 7 bases. V was pared by 1 base and J by 0 bases, with 15 bases between. Germline CDR1 and CDR2: LNHDA and SQIVND (reference sequence). There are 18 residues in the CDR3.